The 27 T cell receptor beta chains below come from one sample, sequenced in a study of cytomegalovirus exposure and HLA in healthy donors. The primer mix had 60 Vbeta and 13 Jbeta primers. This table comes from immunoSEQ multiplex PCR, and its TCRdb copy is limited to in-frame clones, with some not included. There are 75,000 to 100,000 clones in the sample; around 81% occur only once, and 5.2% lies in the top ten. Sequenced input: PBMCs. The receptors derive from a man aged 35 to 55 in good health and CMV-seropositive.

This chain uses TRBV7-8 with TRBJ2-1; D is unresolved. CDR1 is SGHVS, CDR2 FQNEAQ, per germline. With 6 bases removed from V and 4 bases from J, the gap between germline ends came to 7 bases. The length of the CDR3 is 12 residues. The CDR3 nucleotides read TGTGCCAGCAGTCTACAGTACAATGAGCAGTTCTTC. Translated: CASSLQYNEQFF.

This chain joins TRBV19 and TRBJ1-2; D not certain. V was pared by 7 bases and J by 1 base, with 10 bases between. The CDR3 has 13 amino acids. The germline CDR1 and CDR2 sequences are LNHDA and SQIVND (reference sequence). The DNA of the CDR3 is TGTGCCAGTAACGGTATGAATAACTATGGCTACACCTTC. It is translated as CASNGMNNYGYTF.

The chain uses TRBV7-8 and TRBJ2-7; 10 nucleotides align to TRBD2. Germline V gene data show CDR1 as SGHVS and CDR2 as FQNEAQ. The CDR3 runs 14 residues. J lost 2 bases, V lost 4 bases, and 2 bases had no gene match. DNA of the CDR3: TGTGCCAGCAGCTGGACTAGCGGAGCCTACGAGCAGTACTTC. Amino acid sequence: CASSWTSGAYEQYF. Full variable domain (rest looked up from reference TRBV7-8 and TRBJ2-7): GAGVSQSPRYKVAKRGQDVALRCDPISGHVSLFWYQQALGQGPEFLTYFQNEAQLDKSGLPSDRFFAERPEGSVSTLKIQRTQQEDSAVYLCASSWTSGAYEQYFGPGTRLTVT.

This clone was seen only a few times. The CDR3 sequence is CASSYGQGNSGNTIYF. The DNA for the CDR3 is TGTGCCAGCAGCTACGGACAGGGGAACTCTGGAAACACCATATATTTT. The chain has TRBV7-6 and TRBJ1-3; 9 bases are shared with TRBD1. The CDR3 consists of 16 residues. V dropped 4 bases and J dropped 0; count of bases not matched to a gene: 4. The germline CDR1 and CDR2 sequences are SGHVS and FNYEAQ.

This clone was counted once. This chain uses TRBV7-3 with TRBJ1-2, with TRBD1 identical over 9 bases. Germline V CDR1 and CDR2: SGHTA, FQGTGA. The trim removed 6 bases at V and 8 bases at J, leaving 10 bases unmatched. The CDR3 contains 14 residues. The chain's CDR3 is CASRTNRGRGGYTF. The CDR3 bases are TGTGCCAGCAGAACAAACAGGGGGCGAGGCGGCTACACCTTC.

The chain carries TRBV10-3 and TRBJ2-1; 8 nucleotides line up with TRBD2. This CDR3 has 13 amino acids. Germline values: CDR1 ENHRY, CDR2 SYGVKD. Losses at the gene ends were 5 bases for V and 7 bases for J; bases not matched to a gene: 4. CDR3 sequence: CAISRGGQNEQFF. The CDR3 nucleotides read TGTGCCATCAGTCGGGGGGGCCAAAATGAGCAGTTCTTC.

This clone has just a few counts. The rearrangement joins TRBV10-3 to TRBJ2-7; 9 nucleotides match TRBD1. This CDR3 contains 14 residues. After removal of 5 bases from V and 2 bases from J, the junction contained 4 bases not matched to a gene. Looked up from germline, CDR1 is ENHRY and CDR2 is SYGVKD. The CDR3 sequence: CAISPGQGTYEQYF. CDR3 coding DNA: TGTGCCATCAGTCCGGGACAGGGAACCTACGAGCAGTACTTC.

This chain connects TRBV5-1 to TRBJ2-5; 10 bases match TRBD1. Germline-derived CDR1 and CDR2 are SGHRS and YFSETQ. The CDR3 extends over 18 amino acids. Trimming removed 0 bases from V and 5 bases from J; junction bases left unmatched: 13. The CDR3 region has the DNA TGCGCCAGCAGCTTGGGGCGGGACAGGGGATCTCTGGTGGAGACCCAGTACTTC. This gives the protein CASSLGRDRGSLVETQYF.

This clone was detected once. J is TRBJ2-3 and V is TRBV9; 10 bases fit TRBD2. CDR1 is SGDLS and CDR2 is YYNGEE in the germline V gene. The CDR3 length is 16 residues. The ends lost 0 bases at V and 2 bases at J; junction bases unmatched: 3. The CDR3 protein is CASSVGGLATTDTQYF. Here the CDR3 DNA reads TGTGCCAGCAGCGTAGGGGGACTAGCGACCACAGATACGCAGTATTTT.

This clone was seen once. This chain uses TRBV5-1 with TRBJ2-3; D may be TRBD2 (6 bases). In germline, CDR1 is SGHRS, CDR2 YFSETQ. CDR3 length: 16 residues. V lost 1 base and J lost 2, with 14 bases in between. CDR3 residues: CASSLRAGIDTDTQYF. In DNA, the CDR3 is TGCGCCAGCAGCTTGAGGGCGGGGATCGACACAGATACGCAGTATTTT.

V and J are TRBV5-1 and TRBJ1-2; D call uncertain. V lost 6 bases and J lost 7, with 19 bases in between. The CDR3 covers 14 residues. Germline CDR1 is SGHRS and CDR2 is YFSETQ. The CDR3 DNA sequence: TGCGCCAGCACCCAGGCGGAGGGCGCCCTTGGCTACACCTTC. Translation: CASTQAEGALGYTF. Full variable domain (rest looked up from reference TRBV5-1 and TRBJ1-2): KAGVTQTPRYLIKTRGQQVTLSCSPISGHRSVSWYQQTPGQGLQFLFEYFSETQRNKGNFPGRFSGRQFSNSRSEMNVSTLELGDSALYLCASTQAEGALGYTFGSGTRLTVV.

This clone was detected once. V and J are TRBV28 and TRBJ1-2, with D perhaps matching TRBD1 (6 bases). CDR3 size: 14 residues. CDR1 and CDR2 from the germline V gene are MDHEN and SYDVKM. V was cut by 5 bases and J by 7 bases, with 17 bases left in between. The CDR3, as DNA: TGTGCCAGCAGTCCAGGACAGAAGGTCTCTGGCTACACCTTC. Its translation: CASSPGQKVSGYTF.

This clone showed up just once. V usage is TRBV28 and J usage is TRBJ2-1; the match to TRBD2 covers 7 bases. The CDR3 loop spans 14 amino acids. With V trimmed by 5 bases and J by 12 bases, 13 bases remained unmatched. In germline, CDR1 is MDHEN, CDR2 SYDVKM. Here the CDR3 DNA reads TGTGCCAGCAGTCCGGGGGGAAGCGGGACCGGGCAGTTCTTC. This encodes CASSPGGSGTGQFF.

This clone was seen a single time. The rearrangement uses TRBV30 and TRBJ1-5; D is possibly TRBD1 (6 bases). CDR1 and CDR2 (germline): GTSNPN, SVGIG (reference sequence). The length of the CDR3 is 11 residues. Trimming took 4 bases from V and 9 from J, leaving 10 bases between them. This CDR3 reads CAWNSRGPQHF. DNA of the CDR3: TGTGCCTGGAATTCCAGGGGGCCCCAGCATTTT.

CDR3 sequence reads: CASSRSYGGYEQYF. For the CDR3, the DNA is TGTGCCAGCAGTCGTAGCTACGGGGGGTACGAGCAGTACTTC. The V call is TRBV6-5, the J call TRBJ2-7; 7 nucleotides match TRBD2. CDR1 is MNHEY and CDR2 is SVGAGI in the germline V gene. This CDR3 spans 14 amino acids. The V and J ends lost 5 bases and 4 bases, in that order; junction bases with no gene match: 8.

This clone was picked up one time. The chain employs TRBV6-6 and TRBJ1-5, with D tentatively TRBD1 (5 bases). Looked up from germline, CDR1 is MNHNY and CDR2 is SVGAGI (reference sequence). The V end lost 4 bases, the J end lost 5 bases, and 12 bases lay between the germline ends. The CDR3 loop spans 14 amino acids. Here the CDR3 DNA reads TGTGCCAGCAGTTCCTCGACGGGGGATCAGCCCCAGCATTTT. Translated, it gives CASSSSTGDQPQHF.

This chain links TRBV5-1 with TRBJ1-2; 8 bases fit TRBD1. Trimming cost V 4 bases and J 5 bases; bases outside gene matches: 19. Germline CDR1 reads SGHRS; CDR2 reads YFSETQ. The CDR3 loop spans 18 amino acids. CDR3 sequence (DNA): TGCGCCAGCAGCGGATCAGGGGGCATTGGGCATTTCGGATATGGCTACACCTTC. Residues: CASSGSGGIGHFGYGYTF.

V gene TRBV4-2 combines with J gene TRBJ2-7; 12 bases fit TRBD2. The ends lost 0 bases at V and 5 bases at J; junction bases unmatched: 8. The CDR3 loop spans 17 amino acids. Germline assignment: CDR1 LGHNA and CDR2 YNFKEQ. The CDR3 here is CASSQDGPSGREDEQYF. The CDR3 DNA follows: TGTGCCAGCAGCCAAGATGGGCCTAGCGGGAGGGAAGACGAGCAGTACTTC.

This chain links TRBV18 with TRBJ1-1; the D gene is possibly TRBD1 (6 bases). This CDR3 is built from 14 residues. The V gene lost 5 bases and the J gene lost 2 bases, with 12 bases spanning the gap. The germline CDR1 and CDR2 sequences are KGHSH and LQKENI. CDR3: CASSAAGDNTEAFF. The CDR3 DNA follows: TGTGCCAGCTCAGCGGCAGGGGATAACACTGAAGCTTTCTTT.

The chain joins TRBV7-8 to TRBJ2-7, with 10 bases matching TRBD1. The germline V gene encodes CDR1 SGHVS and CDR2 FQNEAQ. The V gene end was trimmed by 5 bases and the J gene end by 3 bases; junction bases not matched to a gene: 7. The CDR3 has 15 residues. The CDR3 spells CASSHQRTGGYEQYF. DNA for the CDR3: TGTGCCAGCAGCCACCAGCGGACAGGGGGCTACGAGCAGTACTTC.

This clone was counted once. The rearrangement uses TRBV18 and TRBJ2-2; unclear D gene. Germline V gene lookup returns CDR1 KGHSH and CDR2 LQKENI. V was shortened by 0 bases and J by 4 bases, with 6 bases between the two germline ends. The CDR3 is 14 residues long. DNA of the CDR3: TGTGCCAGCTCACCACCGGCACCCACCGGGGAGCTGTTTTTT. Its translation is CASSPPAPTGELFF.

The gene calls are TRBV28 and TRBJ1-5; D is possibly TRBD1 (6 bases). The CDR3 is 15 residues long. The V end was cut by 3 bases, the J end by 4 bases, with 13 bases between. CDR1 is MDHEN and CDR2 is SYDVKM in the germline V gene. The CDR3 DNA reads TGTGCCAGCAGTTTCTTAGACAGGCGGAATCAGCCCCAGCATTTT. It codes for CASSFLDRRNQPQHF.

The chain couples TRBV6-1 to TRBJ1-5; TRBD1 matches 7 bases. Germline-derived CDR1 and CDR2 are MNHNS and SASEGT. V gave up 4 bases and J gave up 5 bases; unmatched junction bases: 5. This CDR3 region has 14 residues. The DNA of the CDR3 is TGTGCCAGCAGTGGTCCGGGACAGCATCAGCCCCAGCATTTT. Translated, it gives CASSGPGQHQPQHF.

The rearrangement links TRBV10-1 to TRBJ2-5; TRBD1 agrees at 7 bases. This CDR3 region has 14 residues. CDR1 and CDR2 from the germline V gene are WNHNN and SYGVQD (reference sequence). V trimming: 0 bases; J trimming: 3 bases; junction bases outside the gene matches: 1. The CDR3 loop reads CASSESGQEETQYF. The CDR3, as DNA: TGCGCCAGCAGTGAGTCCGGACAGGAAGAGACCCAGTACTTC.

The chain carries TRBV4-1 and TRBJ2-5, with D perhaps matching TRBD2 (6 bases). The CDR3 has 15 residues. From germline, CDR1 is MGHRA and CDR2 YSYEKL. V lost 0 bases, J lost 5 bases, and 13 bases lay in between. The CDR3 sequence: CASSQDALARETQYF. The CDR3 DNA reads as TGCGCCAGCAGCCAAGATGCCCTAGCGAGGGAGACCCAGTACTTC.

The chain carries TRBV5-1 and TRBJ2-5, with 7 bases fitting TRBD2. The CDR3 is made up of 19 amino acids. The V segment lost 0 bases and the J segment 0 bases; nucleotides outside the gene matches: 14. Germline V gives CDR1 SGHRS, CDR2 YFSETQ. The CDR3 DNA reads TGCGCCAGCAGCTTGGGGGGACGATTCAGCGGGATTTACCAAGAGACCCAGTACTTC. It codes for CASSLGGRFSGIYQETQYF.

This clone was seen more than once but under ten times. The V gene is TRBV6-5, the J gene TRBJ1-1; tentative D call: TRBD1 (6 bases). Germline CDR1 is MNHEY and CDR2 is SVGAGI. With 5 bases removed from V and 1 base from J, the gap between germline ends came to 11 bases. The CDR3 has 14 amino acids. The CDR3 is CASSTRTANTEAFF. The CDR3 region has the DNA TGTGCCAGCAGTACCCGGACAGCGAACACTGAAGCTTTCTTT.